The text below deals with one T cell receptor (beta chain). The target of this receptor is not known. Nothing much larger sits one base from this clone, and base qualities are not available. Each collaborating institution followed its own protocols to collect whole blood in K2EDTA tubes. For TCRbeta analysis, collaborators shipped samples in one of three forms: frozen whole blood, isolated PBMCs, or DNA extracted from either of those sample types. TCRbeta CDR3 regions were amplified from genomic DNA by means of the immunoSEQ Assay, a bias-controlled multiplex PCR. Turning to the authors' computational methods: The number of nucleated cells in each sample was estimated from the amplification of reference gene primers within the assay. Sequence reads were collapsed and filtered to measure the absolute abundance of every unique TCRbeta CDR3 rearrangement. For each sample, productive Simpson clonality was calculated by taking the square root of Simpson's diversity index across productive rearrangements. This is the immuneACCESS table as TCRdb keeps it, with only in-frame sequences that have V and J called. A part of the clones is gone; compared with another copy, unresolved V genes explain less than half, and the rest is unexplained. D and trimming were read from the DNA, whereas the V and J calls and clone size are those reported in that table. For this sample there are around 98,000 clones; 82% appear just once. Roughly 11% of the sample is held by the ten biggest clonotypes.

The CDR3 sequence holds 15 residues, the cysteine and phenylalanine included. Just CDR3 DNA is preserved here, 45 bases in frame from base 1. Ends trimmed: V by 3 bases, J by 9 bases; bases unmatched to a gene: 11. CDR1 and CDR2, per the germline V gene, are SGDLS and YYNGEE. The data originate from a study of blood T cell repertoires in COVID-19 (dated by TCRdb to about 2020). About the study as a whole: The collaborator samples originated in the United States, Italy and Spain and spanned the acute and convalescent phases of COVID-19. A freely available public database, intended as a resource for researchers studying the immune response to SARS-CoV-2, is where the repertoires were released. The samples were drawn from the first 160 participants of the ongoing ImmuneRACE study and from 1,254 subjects provided by 6 global collaborators. Subjects who had been exposed to COVID-19, were actively infected with it, or had recovered from it provided the deeply sampled blood TCRbeta repertoires that made up the dataset. Where available, HLA class I and class II types were taken from metadata supplied by the sample provider and were not determined by assay-based typing. The prospective study material was composed of cDNA or gDNA derived from T cells, B-cell-depleted T cells, or PBMCs. The sample metadata nearly always contained a de-identified subject ID, COVID-19 status, age in years and sex.

Summary of the overall study and its limitations: The quantity of clinical and demographic metadata differed by source and by participant and was supplied without curation.

The chain was built from TRBV9 and TRBJ2-1; 8 bases in the middle match TRBD1. The origin of this receptor is a man between 65 and 85 years old with active or convalescent COVID-19. The sample consisted of peripheral blood. The sequenced DNA: TGTGCCAGCAGCGAGACGACAGGGGCCTCGGGTGAGCAGTTCTTC. Protein translation: CASSETTGASGEQFF.